What follows is one T cell receptor (beta chain) and its context. The sample comes from a study of cytomegalovirus exposure and HLA in healthy donors. Use of 60 Vbeta and 13 Jbeta primers characterized the PCR. Data came from immunoSEQ multiplex PCR; TCRdb stores just in-frame clones and leaves some out. Here the sample spans 140,000 to 150,000 clones, roughly 70% being singletons. Sequencing input: PBMCs. The source is a woman aged 60-70 years in good health and CMV-seropositive.

The CDR3 bases are TGTGCCAGCAGCCCCACAGGGGCAAGGGGGGGAAACACCATATATTTT. Its protein is CASSPTGARGGNTIYF. This sequence joins TRBV9 and TRBJ1-3; 7 nucleotides agree with TRBD1. In germline, CDR1 is SGDLS, CDR2 YYNGEE. With V trimmed by 4 bases and J by 4 bases, 11 bases remained unmatched. The CDR3 extends over 16 amino acids.